The 22 T cell receptor beta chains below all came from one sample that was sequenced in a study of T cells expressing NK-cell markers (dated by TCRdb to the early 2020s). To prepare the library, 5' RACE was applied. The reads were generated on an Illumina HiSeq 2000. TCRdb reanalyzed the reads, keeping one entry per CDR3 protein sequence and omitting DNA. The sample's clone listing holds about 460,000 distinct CDR3 sequences. Jointly, the top ten make up almost 1.5% of the sample. Sequenced sample: blood T cells: a sorted CD56 or NKG2C T cell subset, CD4+ or CD8+ T cells, or bulk PBMC T cells (not recorded which). The receptors shown here come from a woman aged 45-65 years in good health. Donor details come from another sample of the same person, matched by shared clones.

J is TRBJ2-1 and V is TRBV10-1; TCRdb names TRBD2, which stays unverified in the absence of DNA. CDR1 and CDR2 from the germline V gene are WNHNN and SYGVQD (reference sequence). The CDR3 contains 15 residues. CDR3 sequence: CASSDGGLAPNEQFF.

V and J are TRBV29-1 and TRBJ2-1; TCRdb indicates TRBD2, and absent DNA this call remains unverified. The V gene's germline CDR1 is SQVTM and CDR2 ANQGSEA. The CDR3 runs to 15 residues. CDR3 region: CSVPRTSGRWNEQFF.

The gene calls are TRBV14 and TRBJ2-2; TCRdb proposes TRBD1, but this gene call is untestable without DNA. The germline V gene has CDR1 SGHDN and CDR2 FVKESK. CDR3 length equals 14 residues. CDR3: CASSFRTEGGELFF.

The J gene is TRBJ2-7, the V gene TRBV4-1; TCRdb lists TRBD1, though no DNA is available to test this call. In germline, CDR1 is MGHRA, CDR2 YSYEKL. The CDR3 has 16 amino acids. The chain's CDR3 is CASSQDITGATYEQYF.

This chain uses TRBV7-9 with TRBJ2-4. The CDR3 runs to 15 residues. Looked up from germline, CDR1 is SEHNR and CDR2 is FQNEAQ (reference sequence). The chain's CDR3 is CASSFSADAYSIRYF.

This sequence joins TRBV5-1 and TRBJ2-4; TCRdb outputs TRBD1, but without DNA this stays unchecked. The CDR3 is 17 amino acids. CDR1 and CDR2 (germline): SGHRS, YFSETQ. The CDR3 sequence is CASSATNRVLGKNIQYF.

The chain joins TRBV27 to TRBJ2-1; the D call of TRBD1 rests on TCRdb alone, since no DNA is present to check it. This CDR3 contains 17 residues. Germline V lookup: CDR1 MNHEY, CDR2 SMNVEV (reference sequence). CDR3 sequence: CASSSLSGDRGYNEQFF.

The chain combines TRBV3-1 with TRBJ2-3. The CDR3 has 15 amino acids. Germline assignment: CDR1 LGHDT and CDR2 YNNKEL (reference sequence). CDR3 loop: CASSQEEFRRDTQYF.

The V gene is TRBV9, the J gene TRBJ2-2. CDR3 size: 16 residues. Germline loops: CDR1 SGDLS, CDR2 YYNGEE. CDR3 in amino acids: CASSVGITTNTGELFF.

CDR3 loop: CATSRAPGFSYNEQFF. The chain is built from TRBV15 and TRBJ2-1; absent DNA, TCRdb's TRBD1 call cannot be checked. Germline CDR1 and CDR2: LNHNV and YYDKDF (reference sequence). This CDR3 comprises 16 residues.

The chain carries TRBV18 and TRBJ2-2; the D call from TCRdb, TRBD2, cannot be confirmed without DNA. From germline, CDR1 is KGHSH and CDR2 LQKENI. This CDR3 is built from 17 residues. The CDR3 is CASSRVDAGKNTGELFF.

This rearrangement joins TRBV12-3 or TRBV12-4 to TRBJ1-3. There are 15 residues in the CDR3. The CDR3 loop reads CASNDAGISGNTIYF.

The chain joins TRBV5-1 to TRBJ2-5. The CDR3 extends over 12 amino acids. CDR1 and CDR2 (germline): SGHRS, YFSETQ. The CDR3 loop is CATSEMGETQYF.

V gene TRBV7-9 combines with J gene TRBJ1-1; TCRdb selects TRBD1, and the lack of DNA leaves this call unchecked. The CDR3 runs to 15 residues. From germline, CDR1 is SEHNR and CDR2 FQNEAQ (reference sequence). The CDR3 is CASSTRQGWDTEAFF. The full variable domain, in which reference TRBV7-9 and TRBJ1-1 provide the parts outside the CDR3, is DTGVSQNPRHKITKRGQNVTFRCDPISEHNRLYWYRQTLGQGPEFLTYFQNEAQLEKSRLLSDRFSAERPKGSFSTLEIQRTEQGDSAMYLCASSTRQGWDTEAFFGQGTRLTVV.

The V call is TRBV5-1, the J call TRBJ1-2; as DNA is missing, the TRBD1 call by TCRdb cannot be tested. There are 14 residues in the CDR3. CDR1 is SGHRS, CDR2 YFSETQ, per germline. The CDR3 spells CASSLDGQVGGYTF.

The chain uses TRBV7-2 and TRBJ1-5; TCRdb names TRBD1, which stays unverified in the absence of DNA. This CDR3 is built from 17 residues. Germline assignment: CDR1 SGHTA and CDR2 FQGNSA. The CDR3: CASSLGPTGMVGQPQHF.

CDR3 sequence reads: CASTNTDEQFF. The chain carries TRBV2 and TRBJ2-1. The CDR3 spans 11 residues. Germline-derived CDR1 and CDR2 are SNHLY and FYNNEI.

The chain is built from TRBV25-1 and TRBJ2-7; the D call of TRBD1 rests on TCRdb alone, since no DNA is present to check it. Germline V lookup: CDR1 MGHDK, CDR2 SYGVNS. The length of the CDR3 is 15 residues. This CDR3 reads CASSAPGPGSHEQYF.

V gene TRBV5-1 combines with J gene TRBJ1-1. Per the germline V gene, CDR1 is SGHRS and CDR2 is YFSETQ. This CDR3 comprises 14 residues. Here the CDR3 reads CASSSPSANTEAFF.

V is TRBV6-5 and J is TRBJ1-2; no DNA is available, so the TRBD1 call from TCRdb remains unchecked. The CDR3 is made up of 13 amino acids. CDR1 MNHEY and CDR2 SVGAGI come from the germline V gene. CDR3 in amino acids: CASRKTGQPVWTF.

The chain is built from TRBV12-3 or TRBV12-4 and TRBJ2-3; the D call of TRBD2 rests on TCRdb alone, since no DNA is present to check it. The CDR3 sequence is 15 residues long. CDR3: CASDGTSGRTDTQYF.

V usage is TRBV6-5 and J usage is TRBJ2-3. This CDR3 has 14 residues. Germline loops: CDR1 MNHEY, CDR2 SVGAGI. CDR3 sequence reads: CASSRVVSTDTQYF.